This entry lists 21 T cell receptor beta chains sequenced from one sample in a study of T cell changes during pregnancy in multiple sclerosis. Data came from immunoSEQ multiplex PCR; TCRdb stores just in-frame clones and leaves some out. The top ten clones hold less than 3% of a sample with roughly 80,000 clones, roughly 94% of them seen once. The sample was peripheral blood, taken before pregnancy. Receptors were obtained from a female donor with multiple sclerosis, enrolled in a pregnancy study.

The chain couples TRBV9 to TRBJ1-5, with TRBD1 as a possible D gene (6 bases). The CDR3 consists of 14 residues. Germline V lookup: CDR1 SGDLS, CDR2 YYNGEE. Trimming left V 3 bases short and J 4 bases short, with 11 bases between. Written as DNA, the CDR3 is TGTGCCAGCAGCGCTGGACAGCCAAATCAGCCCCAGCATTTT. Translation: CASSAGQPNQPQHF.

The rearrangement links TRBV18 to TRBJ2-7; D not resolved. Germline V gene lookup returns CDR1 KGHSH and CDR2 LQKENI. This CDR3 contains 12 residues. Deletions cut 3 bases from V and 2 bases from J, with 5 bases between. The CDR3 spells CASSPSAYEQYF. CDR3 in DNA: TGTGCCAGCTCACCCTCCGCCTACGAGCAGTACTTC.

V is TRBV6-5 and J is TRBJ2-7, with 8 positions matching TRBD1. The CDR3 is made up of 13 amino acids. Germline values: CDR1 MNHEY, CDR2 SVGAGI. The J segment lost 2 bases and the V segment lost 6 bases, leaving 3 bases of the junction unmatched. CDR3: CASRSTGAYEQYF. The CDR3 DNA follows: TGTGCCAGCAGGTCGACAGGGGCCTACGAGCAGTACTTC.

This CDR3 reads CASSDWSSGKREQYF. The CDR3 bases are TGCGCCAGCAGCGACTGGTCTAGCGGGAAGCGCGAGCAGTACTTC. This chain uses TRBV4-1 with TRBJ2-7; 9 bases line up with TRBD2. The CDR3 covers 15 residues. Germline V lookup: CDR1 MGHRA, CDR2 YSYEKL. V shed 5 bases, J shed 6 bases, and the junction held 11 bases outside the gene matches.

The chain joins TRBV4-2 to TRBJ2-1; D gene uncertain. CDR1 is LGHNA, CDR2 YNFKEQ, per germline. Trimming took off 8 bases at V and 9 bases at J, with 8 bases between the two ends. The CDR3 is 10 amino acids. The DNA of the CDR3 is TGTGCCAGCCTGCTGAGTGAGCAGTTCTTC. Translation: CASLLSEQFF.

This rearrangement joins TRBV10-1 to TRBJ1-3; 12 bases are shared with TRBD1. This CDR3 has 20 amino acids. With 7 bases clipped from V and 0 bases from J, the junction kept 16 bases outside the gene matches. Germline V gene sequence: CDR1 WNHNN, CDR2 SYGVQD (reference sequence). The CDR3 is CASTITPGTGGIYSGNTIYF. CDR3 DNA: TGCGCCAGCACAATCACTCCCGGGACAGGGGGCATATACTCTGGAAACACCATATATTTT.

V gene TRBV19 combines with J gene TRBJ1-2; D unclear. The V end lost 2 bases, the J end lost 2 bases, and 6 bases lay between the germline ends. The germline V gene encodes CDR1 LNHDA and CDR2 SQIVND (reference sequence). The CDR3 sequence is 13 residues long. CDR3 sequence: CASSITVNYGYTF. In DNA, the CDR3 is TGTGCCAGTAGTATAACTGTAAACTATGGCTACACCTTC.

This chain connects TRBV9 to TRBJ2-1, with a tentative D call TRBD2 (7 bases). This CDR3 spans 20 amino acids. V was shortened by 3 bases and J by 3 bases, with 28 bases between the two germline ends. Germline lookup yields CDR1 SGDLS and CDR2 YYNGEE. The CDR3 bases are TGTGCCAGCAGCGACCACCCAAAGACTAGCCCCCGGGGGCGCTACAATGAGCAGTTCTTC. Translated: CASSDHPKTSPRGRYNEQFF.

The chain uses TRBV5-1 and TRBJ2-1; 11 bases match TRBD2. Losses at the gene ends were 4 bases for V and 2 bases for J; bases not matched to a gene: 8. CDR1 SGHRS and CDR2 YFSETQ come from the germline V gene. This CDR3 comprises 17 residues. CDR3 loop: CASSQNVLAGAYNEQFF. The CDR3 DNA reads as TGCGCCAGCAGCCAAAACGTACTAGCGGGGGCCTACAATGAGCAGTTCTTC.

This clone was seen a handful of times. The chain joins TRBV5-1 to TRBJ2-7; tentative D call: TRBD1 (5 bases). This CDR3 region has 15 residues. Germline V gives CDR1 SGHRS, CDR2 YFSETQ. Trimming shortened V by 3 bases and J by 0 bases, and 13 bases separated the two germline ends. CDR3 nucleotide sequence: TGCGCCAGCAGCTCCACAGGCGTAAACTCCTACGAGCAGTACTTC. Encoded protein: CASSSTGVNSYEQYF. Together with reference TRBV5-1 and TRBJ2-7, the CDR3 gives the full variable domain: KAGVTQTPRYLIKTRGQQVTLSCSPISGHRSVSWYQQTPGQGLQFLFEYFSETQRNKGNFPGRFSGRQFSNSRSEMNVSTLELGDSALYLCASSSTGVNSYEQYFGPGTRLTVT.

This chain uses TRBV5-6 with TRBJ1-5; no firm D call. The CDR3 is made up of 16 amino acids. Looked up from germline, CDR1 is SGHDT and CDR2 is YYEEEE. V dropped 1 base and J dropped 2 bases, with 13 bases sitting between them. The CDR3 nucleotides read TGTGCCAGCAGCTTGTACCTTGGGGAGGGCAATCAGCCCCAGCATTTT. It translates to CASSLYLGEGNQPQHF.

V and J are TRBV13 and TRBJ2-2, with D maybe TRBD2 (6 bases). Trimming removed 4 bases from V and 6 bases from J, with 12 bases in between. Germline CDR1 and CDR2: PRHDT and FYEKMQ (reference sequence). CDR3 length: 14 amino acids. CDR3: CASSSRLVSGELFF. The CDR3 DNA reads TGTGCCAGCAGCTCCCGACTAGTTTCCGGGGAGCTGTTTTTT.

V gene TRBV5-1 combines with J gene TRBJ1-3; no reliable D call. Germline lookup yields CDR1 SGHRS and CDR2 YFSETQ. The CDR3 loop spans 16 amino acids. The V end was cut by 1 base, the J end by 0 bases, with 11 bases between. DNA for the CDR3: TGCGCCAGCAGCTTGACGGGATCGAGCTCTGGAAACACCATATATTTT. Its translation is CASSLTGSSSGNTIYF.

CDR3 sequence reads: CASSGQGTNTEAFF. As DNA, the CDR3 is TGTGCCAGCAGCGGACAGGGGACGAACACTGAAGCTTTCTTT. This rearrangement joins TRBV28 to TRBJ1-1; 9 bases agree with TRBD1. Germline assignment: CDR1 MDHEN and CDR2 SYDVKM. This CDR3 contains 14 residues. The V gene end was trimmed by 6 bases and the J gene end by 1 base; junction bases not matched to a gene: 3.

V is TRBV7-2 and J is TRBJ2-7; 7 bases align to TRBD2. Germline-derived CDR1 and CDR2 are SGHTA and FQGNSA. J lost 5 bases, V lost 1 base, and 11 bases had no gene match. The CDR3 runs 16 residues. The CDR3 loop reads CASSLGIGGGPDEQYF. Here the CDR3 DNA reads TGTGCCAGCAGCTTAGGGATTGGGGGAGGGCCGGACGAGCAGTACTTC.

This chain connects TRBV10-3 to TRBJ2-7; 9 positions agree with TRBD1. Trimming removed 6 bases from V and 3 bases from J; junction bases left unmatched: 9. CDR3 length: 15 residues. The germline CDR1 and CDR2 sequences are ENHRY and SYGVKD. The CDR3 sequence: CAIRGQTGGFYEQYF. The DNA of the CDR3 is TGTGCCATCAGGGGCCAGACAGGGGGATTCTACGAGCAGTACTTC.

The rearrangement joins TRBV18 to TRBJ2-7; no reliable D call. The CDR3 is 14 residues long. Looked up from germline, CDR1 is KGHSH and CDR2 is LQKENI. Trimming stripped 3 bases from V and 2 bases from J, with 11 bases between. Here the CDR3 DNA reads TGTGCCAGCTCACCCACGCGCCACCCCTACGAGCAGTACTTC. Its protein is CASSPTRHPYEQYF.

V and J are TRBV5-4 and TRBJ2-3; 8 bases map to TRBD2. The germline V gene encodes CDR1 SGHNT and CDR2 YYREEE (reference sequence). Trimming took 0 bases from V and 4 from J; bases not matched to a gene: 7. The CDR3 totals 16 residues. CDR3 in DNA: TGTGCCAGCAGCTTGGGAGGTAGCGGGATCTCAGATACGCAGTATTTT. It codes for CASSLGGSGISDTQYF.

V gene TRBV10-3 combines with J gene TRBJ2-7, with 11 bases matching TRBD2. The CDR3 has 16 residues. V lost 8 bases and J lost 4; bases outside the gene matches: 13. The V gene's germline CDR1 is ENHRY and CDR2 SYGVKD. The CDR3 reads CAIGTLSGRAGYEQYF. CDR3 bases: TGTGCCATCGGAACACTTAGCGGGAGGGCCGGTTACGAGCAGTACTTC.

The CDR3 nucleotides are TGTGCCAGCAGCGGGGGACTGCAAGAGACCCAGTACTTC. Its translation: CASSGGLQETQYF. This chain uses TRBV5-4 with TRBJ2-5; tentative D call: TRBD2 (6 bases). Germline CDR1 is SGHNT and CDR2 is YYREEE (reference sequence). This CDR3 region has 13 residues. The V end lost 4 bases, the J end lost 2 bases, and 9 bases lay between the germline ends. Full variable domain (rest looked up from reference TRBV5-4 and TRBJ2-5): ETGVTQSPTHLIKTRGQQVTLRCSSQSGHNTVSWYQQALGQGPQFIFQYYREEENGRGNFPPRFSGLQFPNYSSELNVNALELDDSALYLCASSGGLQETQYFGPGTRLLVL.

This chain joins TRBV5-4 and TRBJ1-1, with unresolved D. The CDR3 spans 13 residues. Trimming removed 4 bases at V and 2 bases at J, with 9 bases between. In germline, CDR1 is SGHNT, CDR2 YYREEE (reference sequence). The CDR3 DNA reads as TGTGCCAGCAGCCAAGAACTTAACACTGAAGCTTTCTTT. This gives the protein CASSQELNTEAFF.